The sequence of this T cell receptor beta chain was determined in a study of blood T cells in healthy people across ages. This clonotype was recorded a few times. J lost 4 bases, V lost 5 bases, and 5 bases had no gene match. The CDR3 loop spans 13 amino acids. The germline CDR1 and CDR2 sequences are SGHRS and YFSETQ. It was approximately 9 milliliters of peripheral blood that were drawn from each donor. PBMCs, at least 7 million per sample, were isolated. Primers used in a second PCR of roughly 7 to 12 cycles were a sample-barcoded 5' primer and a J-beta primer mix. MiXCR, run by TCRdb on the 5' RACE reads, gives a single entry per CDR3 protein. Among 1.5 million to 2 million distinct CDR3 sequences listed, approximately 32% were seen once.

The chain employs TRBV5-1 and TRBJ2-5; the match to TRBD2 covers 7 bases. This TCR was sampled from a woman aged 25 to 39 in good health. The sequencing sample was made of blood. The CDR3 region has the DNA TGCGCCAGCAGGCCAGCGGGGTCAGAGACCCAGTACTTC. As protein: CASRPAGSETQYF. The full variable domain, rest sourced from reference TRBV5-1 and TRBJ2-5, is KAGVTQTPRYLIKTRGQQVTLSCSPISGHRSVSWYQQTPGQGLQFLFEYFSETQRNKGNFPGRFSGRQFSNSRSEMNVSTLELGDSALYLCASRPAGSETQYFGPGTRLLVL.